Following are 4 T cell receptor beta chains from one sample sequenced in a study of glioma-infiltrating T cells. Using RNA template, CDR3s of TCR alpha and beta were amplified with iRepertoire arm-PCR. TCRdb fed the multiplex PCR reads into MiXCR, producing one record per CDR3 protein. The sample yields 90,000 to 110,000 distinct CDR3 sequences, 20% to 30% seen once. The sequencing input was glioma tissue, nonneoplastic brain tissue, or PBMCs (not recorded which). These TCRs come from a human donor with low-grade glioma or glioblastoma, undergoing nonglioma brain surgery, or in good health (not recorded which).

This clonotype was seen many times. The V and J genes are TRBV12-3 or TRBV12-4 and TRBJ1-5, with 8 positions matching TRBD1. The CDR3 is made up of 15 amino acids. Trimming removed 5 bases from V and 6 bases from J; junction bases left unmatched: 9. As DNA, the CDR3 is TGTGCCAGCAGTGGGGGGACAGGAGTGGGTCAGCCCCAGCATTTT. Translated: CASSGGTGVGQPQHF.

At least ten counts were recorded for this clonotype. V is TRBV6-2 or TRBV6-3 and J is TRBJ2-7; D is perhaps TRBD2 (6 bases). The germline V and J ends were trimmed by 4 bases and 4 bases, with 14 bases remaining between them. CDR1 and CDR2 from the germline V gene are MNHEY and SVGEGT. The CDR3 loop spans 14 amino acids. CDR3 sequence reads: CASSWGLVGYEQYF. As DNA, the CDR3 is TGTGCCAGCAGTTGGGGACTTGTTGGTTACGAGCAGTACTTC.

This clonotype was seen a handful of times. V usage is TRBV7-2 and J usage is TRBJ1-1; tentative D call: TRBD1 (6 bases). CDR1 is SGHTA, CDR2 FQGNSA, per germline. This CDR3 has 19 residues. V shed 5 bases and J shed 4 bases, with 29 bases lying between them. The CDR3 reads CASSPSGRGPRVGGTEAFF. Here the CDR3 DNA reads TGTGCCAGCAGCCCCTCTGGGCGGGGGCCGAGGGTTGGTGGCACTGAAGCTTTCTTT. Filled out from reference TRBV7-2 and TRBJ1-1, the complete variable domain reads GAGVSQSPSNKVTEKGKDVELRCDPISGHTALYWYRQSLGQGLEFLIYFQGNSAPDKSGLPSDRFSAERTGGSVSTLTIQRTQQEDSAVYLCASSPSGRGPRVGGTEAFFGQGTRLTVV.

In this sample, this clonotype turned up many times. This sequence joins TRBV29-1 and TRBJ2-5; 10 nucleotides agree with TRBD2. CDR3 size: 15 residues. J was trimmed by 2 bases and V by 6 bases; bases with no gene match: 9. The V gene's germline CDR1 is SQVTM and CDR2 ANQGSEA. In nucleotides, the CDR3 is TGCAGCGTGGCCGGACTAGCGGCTCTACAAGAGACCCAGTACTTC. This gives the protein CSVAGLAALQETQYF.